These 18 T cell receptor beta chains came from one sample sequenced in a study of shared clonotypes between healthy human individuals. Here immunoSEQ multiplex PCR was the method, and the copy in TCRdb shows in-frame clones only, minus some. The table has about 380,000 clones, 95% to 97% seen once. Input material: memory CD8+ T cells sorted from blood. Indicated subset: CD45RO+ cells pooled with CCR7-negative TemRA cells. These receptors all stem from a young man in good health.

The rearrangement joins TRBV7-8 to TRBJ1-3, with D hard to call. The CDR3 has 13 residues. Germline V gene data show CDR1 as SGHVS and CDR2 as FQNEAQ. V lost 5 bases and J lost 4, with 9 bases in between. This CDR3 is CASSPVAGNTIYF. The CDR3 DNA is TGTGCCAGCAGCCCCGTCGCAGGAAACACCATATATTTT. The variable domain in full, with the rest retrieved from reference TRBV7-8 and TRBJ1-3, is GAGVSQSPRYKVAKRGQDVALRCDPISGHVSLFWYQQALGQGPEFLTYFQNEAQLDKSGLPSDRFFAERPEGSVSTLKIQRTQQEDSAVYLCASSPVAGNTIYFGEGSWLTVV.

The rearrangement links TRBV4-1 to TRBJ2-3; D is uncertain. Germline values: CDR1 MGHRA, CDR2 YSYEKL. CDR3 length: 12 residues. Trimming took off 4 bases at V and 4 bases at J, with 6 bases between the two ends. The CDR3 is CASSRVADTQYF. In DNA form, the CDR3 reads TGCGCCAGCAGCCGAGTAGCAGATACGCAGTATTTT.

The V and J genes are TRBV2 and TRBJ2-7, with D tentatively TRBD2 (5 bases). This CDR3 spans 16 amino acids. Germline V lookup: CDR1 SNHLY, CDR2 FYNNEI. The ends were cut back, 6 bases at V and 4 bases at J, with 22 bases in the middle. This CDR3 reads CASSPPSSSENYEQYF. Here the CDR3 DNA reads TGTGCCAGCAGCCCCCCGTCTAGCTCGGAGAATTACGAGCAGTACTTC.

This chain joins TRBV25-1 and TRBJ1-4, with D possibly matching TRBD1 (6 bases). The length of the CDR3 is 16 residues. V was cut by 7 bases and J by 0 bases, with 15 bases left in between. Germline CDR1 reads MGHDK; CDR2 reads SYGVNS. CDR3 DNA: TGTGCCAGCATGTTCGGGACACATGCAACTAATGAAAAACTGTTTTTT. Protein product: CASMFGTHATNEKLFF. Full variable domain (remainder filled in from reference TRBV25-1 and TRBJ1-4): EADIYQTPRYLVIGTGKKITLECSQTMGHDKMYWYQQDPGMELHLIHYSYGVNSTEKGDLSSESTVSRIRTEHFPLTLESARPSHTSQYLCASMFGTHATNEKLFFGSGTQLSVL.

The chain is built from TRBV27 and TRBJ1-4; tentatively, D is TRBD1 (5 bases). The germline V and J ends were trimmed by 2 bases and 5 bases, with 12 bases remaining between them. CDR1 MNHEY and CDR2 SMNVEV come from the germline V gene (reference sequence). The CDR3 is 15 amino acids. The CDR3 region has the DNA TGTGCCAGCAGTTTAATGAGGGGACGGAATGAAAAACTGTTTTTT. Amino acids: CASSLMRGRNEKLFF. Using reference TRBV27 and TRBJ1-4 for the parts outside the CDR3, the full variable domain is EAQVTQNPRYLITVTGKKLTVTCSQNMNHEYMSWYRQDPGLGLRQIYYSMNVEVTDKGDVPEGYKVSRKEKRNFPLILESPSPNQTSLYFCASSLMRGRNEKLFFGSGTQLSVL.

The chain recombines TRBV7-2 with TRBJ2-1; TRBD2 aligns across 10 bases. Germline CDR1 reads SGHTA; CDR2 reads FQGNSA. CDR3 length: 15 amino acids. Trimming at V came to 6 bases and at J to 6 bases, leaving 8 bases not matched to a gene. The CDR3: CASRSRGLAINEQFF. CDR3 coding DNA: TGTGCCAGCAGATCACGGGGACTAGCGATCAATGAGCAGTTCTTC.

The rearrangement links TRBV27 to TRBJ1-5; 11 bases map to TRBD1. This CDR3 region has 14 residues. Germline values: CDR1 MNHEY, CDR2 SMNVEV (reference sequence). The V gene end was trimmed by 3 bases and the J gene end by 6 bases; junction bases not matched to a gene: 1. CDR3 in amino acids: CASSLDRGRQPQHF. In DNA form, the CDR3 reads TGTGCCAGCAGTTTGGACAGGGGGCGTCAGCCCCAGCATTTT.

This clone has a single count. The rearrangement uses TRBV7-9 and TRBJ2-2; the D gene is possibly TRBD2 (6 bases). V lost 5 bases and J lost 6, with 10 bases in between. The CDR3 length is 13 residues. In germline, CDR1 is SEHNR, CDR2 FQNEAQ (reference sequence). The CDR3 here is CASSDGRAGELFF. CDR3 DNA sequence: TGTGCCAGCAGCGACGGGAGAGCCGGGGAGCTGTTTTTT.

The chain carries TRBV23-1 and TRBJ2-1; 8 positions agree with TRBD1. TRBV23-1 is known as an ORF, though its function is uncertain. CDR3 length: 17 amino acids. The trim removed 0 bases at V and 9 bases at J, leaving 13 bases unmatched. The CDR3 loop is CASSQSMYRGDRGEQFF. CDR3 nucleotides: TGCGCCAGCAGTCAATCTATGTACCGAGGTGACAGGGGTGAGCAGTTCTTC.

The chain combines TRBV28 with TRBJ1-1; 8 nucleotides align to TRBD1. The CDR3 loop spans 11 amino acids. The V gene's germline CDR1 is MDHEN and CDR2 SYDVKM. V dropped 4 bases and J dropped 8; count of bases not matched to a gene: 0. The CDR3 loop is CASSYRGEAFF. As DNA, the CDR3 is TGTGCCAGCAGTTACAGGGGGGAAGCTTTCTTT.

V is TRBV5-5 and J is TRBJ2-1; TRBD2 matches at 13 bases. There are 15 residues in the CDR3. Germline assignment: CDR1 SGHKS and CDR2 YYEKEE (reference sequence). J was trimmed by 4 bases and V by 4 bases; bases with no gene match: 2. The CDR3 bases are TGTGCCAGCAGCGGGACTAGCGGGGCTTACAATGAGCAGTTCTTC. It encodes CASSGTSGAYNEQFF.

The chain carries TRBV4-1 and TRBJ2-2; D may be TRBD2 (5 bases). The V gene lost 8 bases and the J gene lost 3 bases, with 22 bases spanning the gap. The CDR3 loop spans 17 amino acids. CDR1 MGHRA and CDR2 YSYEKL come from the germline V gene. As DNA, the CDR3 is TGCGCCAGCCGGGGAGTTGGTGGGGAAGAAGACACCGGGGAGCTGTTTTTT. Its protein product is CASRGVGGEEDTGELFF.

The chain joins TRBV19 to TRBJ2-3; a possible D gene is TRBD1 (5 bases). CDR3 size: 15 residues. The germline V gene has CDR1 LNHDA and CDR2 SQIVND (reference sequence). V was clipped by 3 bases and J by 0 bases, with 10 bases between them. Written as DNA, the CDR3 is TGTGCCAGTAGTATGACAGTATCTAGCACAGATACGCAGTATTTT. It is translated as CASSMTVSSTDTQYF.

This clone was picked up one time. The rearrangement joins TRBV13 to TRBJ2-1; 8 bases line up with TRBD2. The CDR3 runs to 16 residues. Germline V gene sequence: CDR1 PRHDT, CDR2 FYEKMQ (reference sequence). V trimming: 7 bases; J trimming: 9 bases; junction bases outside the gene matches: 17. The CDR3 protein is CASTLRGLVNWGEQFF. The DNA of the CDR3 is TGTGCCAGCACCCTAAGGGGACTAGTGAATTGGGGTGAGCAGTTCTTC.

V gene TRBV2 combines with J gene TRBJ2-5, with D tentatively TRBD2 (5 bases). Germline loops: CDR1 SNHLY, CDR2 FYNNEI. Trimming pared 6 bases from V and 6 bases from J, leaving 20 bases between. The CDR3 loop spans 15 amino acids. CDR3 coding DNA: TGTGCCAGCAGGGCCCTTGGGCTAGCTGGTCAGACCCAGTACTTC. Protein: CASRALGLAGQTQYF.

The rearrangement uses TRBV5-1 and TRBJ1-2, with 8 bases lining up with TRBD1. This CDR3 region has 14 residues. V shed 4 bases, J shed 7 bases, and the junction held 9 bases outside the gene matches. Germline V gives CDR1 SGHRS, CDR2 YFSETQ. CDR3 bases: TGCGCCAGCAGCCCTAGACAGGGGCCGGGTGGCTACACCTTC. It encodes CASSPRQGPGGYTF.

The V gene is TRBV7-2, the J gene TRBJ1-6; 8 bases fit TRBD1. This CDR3 region has 14 residues. The V segment lost 5 bases and the J segment 10 bases; nucleotides outside the gene matches: 7. CDR1 SGHTA and CDR2 FQGNSA come from the germline V gene. As DNA, the CDR3 is TGTGCCAGCAGCCAAGCAGGGGGCAGATCACCCCTCCACTTT. It is translated as CASSQAGGRSPLHF.

The chain joins TRBV5-6 to TRBJ1-1; D gene unclear. Trimming removed 4 bases at V and 4 bases at J, with 14 bases between. Per germline, CDR1 SGHDT and CDR2 YYEEEE. The CDR3 runs 14 residues. The CDR3 reads CASSPRWPATEAFF. The DNA for the CDR3 is TGTGCCAGCAGCCCGCGTTGGCCTGCCACTGAAGCTTTCTTT.